The present T cell receptor (beta chain) was sequenced within a study of neurological immune-mediated disorders (dated by TCRdb to about 2019). For context, the study as a whole: Peripheral blood TCR-beta repertoires from HTLV-I-associated myelopathy (HAM/TSP) patients, multiple sclerosis patients and healthy controls were compared by UMI-based sequencing. Of the approximately 66 subjects in the cohort, around 14 were HAM/TSP patients, approximately 35 were multiple sclerosis patients, and some 20 were healthy controls. Alongside PBMC samples, the set of approximately 100 TCR-beta libraries contained longitudinal samples, technical triplicates, and paired CD4+ and CD8+ T-cell subsets that had been sorted.

The healthy controls were volunteers from a blood bank in Maryland, USA. Unsorted PBMC libraries were generated from 2 million PBMCs stored in RNAlater at -80 °C until RNA extraction. PBMCs were separated from peripheral blood using Ficoll-Hypaque density gradient centrifugation and then cryopreserved in liquid nitrogen. Counted from cysteine to phenylalanine, this CDR3 has 15 amino acids. Only the CDR3 DNA stays, 45 bases, in frame from base 1. Cut back by 2 bases and 7 bases, the V and J ends lie 12 bases apart. Looking up the germline V gene (reference sequence) yields CDR1 MNHNY and CDR2 SVGAGI. cDNA was synthesized by template-switch 5'RACE using a primer carrying a 10-nucleotide random unique molecular identifier by which each TCR transcript was tagged. Each sequencing run produced over 190 million TCR-beta sequences covering 15-18 subjects. Total RNA was extracted with the RNeasy kit. TCR-beta VDJ regions were amplified with primers for the TCR constant region and the 5'RACE anchor, using the KAPA Real-time Library Amplification kit. Sample indexes and Illumina adaptors were added in a first PCR, and a second PCR then increased library yield. After Ampure bead purification, the TCR product of roughly 650 bp was size-selected on a 2% E-gel SizeSelection system. Before pooling, library quality was checked on a Bioanalyzer, concentration was measured with Qubit, and libraries were quantified with the Kapa Library Quantification kit. An Illumina HiSeq 2500 sequenced the libraries paired-end 2 x 150 bp. To increase sequence diversity, roughly 24-31% phiX was spiked into each library pool. The source study handled its data this way. Quality-filtered reads were processed with the UMI-based MiGEC pipeline, and over 90% of raw TCR sequences were removed by the MiGEC pipeline during error correction. VDJ genes were aligned to IMGT germline references, and clonotypes were defined by unique CDR3 amino acid sequence plus V-J genes. VDJtools evaluated clonal expansion, Shannon diversity and CDR3 relatedness (CalcPairwiseDistances, ClusterSamples); CLCbio workbench built phylogenetic trees. Expanded clones were defined as having at least 8 unique UMIs, based on coefficient-of-variation modelling across technical triplicates. In TCRdb, the public reads were trimmed at Q25 with fastp and aligned with MiXCR, with productive beta chains retained. Each entry merges the rows of one CDR3 protein and shows their most common DNA and genes. TCRdb's processing, not the study's, gives the V and J calls here. This sample comprises about 43,000 distinct CDR3 sequences, roughly 12% of them detected only once. Together, the top ten hold roughly 1.2% of the sample.

This clonotype was detected ten times or more. Its antigen has not been determined. The sample holds no much larger clone one base away, and base qualities are not on file. What the work shows at the level of the full study, not this receptor alone: No identical CDR3 amino acid sequences were shared among expanded clones across subjects, suggesting private TCR-beta repertoires in all groups. TCR clonal expansion was highest in HAM/TSP patients and lowest in MS patients, with MS patients falling below even healthy controls.

Sequenced sample: PBMCs. The sequence is built from TRBV6-6 and TRBJ1-6; tentative D gene TRBD1, with 6 bases matching. The receptor was isolated from a female donor in good health. The encoded CDR3 is CASSYDGQRNSPLHF. DNA sequence: TGTGCCAGCAGTTACGATGGACAGCGGAATTCACCCCTCCACTTT.